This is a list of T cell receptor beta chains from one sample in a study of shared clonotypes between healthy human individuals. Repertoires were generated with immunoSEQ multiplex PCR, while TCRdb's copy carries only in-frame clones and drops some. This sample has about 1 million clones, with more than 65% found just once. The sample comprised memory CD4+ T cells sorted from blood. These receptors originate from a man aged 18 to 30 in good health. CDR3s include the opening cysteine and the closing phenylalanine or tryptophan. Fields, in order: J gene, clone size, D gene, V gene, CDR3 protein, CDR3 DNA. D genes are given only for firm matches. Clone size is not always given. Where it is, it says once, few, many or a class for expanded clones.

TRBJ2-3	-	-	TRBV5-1	CASSLGESTDTQYF	TGCGCCAGCAGCTTAGGCGAATCCACAGATACGCAGTATTTT
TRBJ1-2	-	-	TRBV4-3	CASSQDVQKTYGYTF	TGCGCCAGCAGCCAAGATGTGCAGAAGACCTATGGCTACACCTTC
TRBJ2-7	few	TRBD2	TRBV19	CASSILAGGPYEQYF	TGTGCCAGTAGTATTCTAGCGGGGGGTCCCTACGAGCAGTACTTC
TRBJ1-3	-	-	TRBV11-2	CASSSSTGGGNTIYF	TGTGCCAGCAGCAGTTCGACAGGAGGTGGAAACACCATATATTTT
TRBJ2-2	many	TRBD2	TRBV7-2	CASSLGLAGAGELFF	TGTGCCAGCAGCTTAGGACTAGCGGGGGCCGGGGAGCTGTTTTTT
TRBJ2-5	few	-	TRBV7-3	CASSPPRTPRKTQYF	TGTGCCAGCAGCCCCCCTCGGACCCCGAGAAAGACCCAGTACTTC
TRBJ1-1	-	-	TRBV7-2	CASSSATGGTEAFF	TGTGCCAGCAGCTCAGCTACGGGAGGGACTGAAGCTTTCTTT
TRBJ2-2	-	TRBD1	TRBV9	CASSVAGTGYPGELFF	TGTGCCAGCAGCGTGGCGGGGACAGGGTACCCCGGGGAGCTGTTTTTT
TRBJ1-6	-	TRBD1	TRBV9	CASSVLGQGGSPLHF	TGTGCCAGCAGCGTACTAGGACAGGGTGGATCACCCCTCCACTTT
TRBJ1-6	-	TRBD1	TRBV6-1	CASSADGQGSNSPLHF	TGTGCCAGCAGTGCCGATGGACAGGGGAGCAATTCACCCCTCCACTTT
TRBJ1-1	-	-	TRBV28	CASYEWTSGNTEAFF	TGTGCCAGTTACGAATGGACAAGCGGGAACACTGAAGCTTTCTTT
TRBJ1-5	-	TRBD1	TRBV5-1	CASSLGTGSGNQPQHF	TGCGCCAGCAGCTTGGGGACAGGGAGTGGCAATCAGCCCCAGCATTTT
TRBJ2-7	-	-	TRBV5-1	CASSLTGPPYEQYF	TGCGCCAGCAGCTTAACAGGGCCCCCCTACGAGCAGTACTTC
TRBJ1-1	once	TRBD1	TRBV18	CASSPQGALTEAFF	TGTGCCAGCTCACCTCAGGGGGCTTTAACTGAAGCTTTCTTT
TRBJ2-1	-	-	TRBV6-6	CASSYDDYNEQFF	TGTGCCAGCAGTTACGACGATTACAATGAGCAGTTCTTC
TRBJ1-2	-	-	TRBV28	CAILPRVGGADYGYTF	TGTGCCATCCTACCAAGGGTCGGGGGGGCCGACTATGGCTACACCTTC
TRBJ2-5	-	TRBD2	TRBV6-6	CASRTGLAEETQYF	TGTGCCAGCAGGACAGGACTAGCGGAAGAGACCCAGTACTTC
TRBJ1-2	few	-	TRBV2	CASTLTDNYGYTF	TGTGCCAGCACCCTGACAGATAACTATGGCTACACCTTC
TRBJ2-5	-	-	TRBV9	CASSAGTGGGVETQYF	TGTGCCAGCAGCGCCGGGACTGGAGGAGGTGTGGAGACCCAGTACTTC
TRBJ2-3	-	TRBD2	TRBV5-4	CASSLEFAGGPRRSTDTQYF	TGTGCCAGCAGCTTGGAGTTCGCGGGAGGGCCTCGCCGTAGCACAGATACGCAGTATTTT
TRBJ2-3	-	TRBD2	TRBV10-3	CAISASTGLAAGTDTQYF	TGTGCCATCAGCGCTTCAACGGGACTAGCGGCTGGCACAGATACGCAGTATTTT
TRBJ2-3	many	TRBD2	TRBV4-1	CASSQTGTSRDTQYF	TGCGCCAGCAGCCAAACCGGGACTAGTAGAGATACGCAGTATTTT
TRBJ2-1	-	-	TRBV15	CATSRDPTALYNEQFF	TGTGCCACCAGCAGAGATCCGACTGCACTTTACAATGAGCAGTTCTTC
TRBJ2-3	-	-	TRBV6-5	CASSSYLTDTQYF	TGTGCCAGCAGCTCCTACCTCACAGATACGCAGTATTTT
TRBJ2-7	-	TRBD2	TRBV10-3	CAINGLAGDDEQYF	TGTGCCATAAATGGACTAGCGGGAGACGACGAGCAGTACTTC
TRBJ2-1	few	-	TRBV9	CASTVGGSSYNEQFF	TGTGCCAGCACCGTAGGGGGGAGCTCCTACAATGAGCAGTTCTTC
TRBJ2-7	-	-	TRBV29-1	CSAQAETYEQYF	TGCAGCGCCCAAGCGGAGACCTACGAGCAGTACTTC
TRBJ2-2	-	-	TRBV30	CAWSKGGLDTGELFF	TGTGCCTGGAGTAAGGGAGGTCTGGACACCGGGGAGCTGTTTTTT
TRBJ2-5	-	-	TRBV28	CASTLGRKETQYF	TGTGCCAGCACCCTGGGGAGAAAAGAGACCCAGTACTTC
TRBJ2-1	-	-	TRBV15	CATSRDAVTYNEQFF	TGTGCCACCAGCAGAGATGCTGTTACCTACAATGAGCAGTTCTTC
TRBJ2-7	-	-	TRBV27	CASGYARRYEQYF	TGTGCCAGCGGGTATGCTAGACGATACGAGCAGTACTTC
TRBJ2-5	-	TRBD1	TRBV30	CAWSADRGLEETQYF	TGTGCCTGGAGTGCGGACAGGGGCCTGGAGGAGACCCAGTACTTC
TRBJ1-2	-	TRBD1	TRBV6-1	CASSGLGQSPSYTF	TGTGCCAGCAGTGGATTGGGACAGAGTCCCAGCTACACCTTC
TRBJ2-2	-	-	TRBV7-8	CASSFAELNTGELFF	TGTGCCAGCAGCTTCGCGGAACTGAACACCGGGGAGCTGTTTTTT
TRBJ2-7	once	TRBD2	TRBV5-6	CASSRLSGGSYEQYF	TGTGCCAGCAGCCGTTTATCGGGGGGCTCCTACGAGCAGTACTTC
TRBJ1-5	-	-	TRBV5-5	CASSRAFQGGYLGQPQHF	TGTGCCAGCAGCCGGGCCTTCCAAGGAGGGTACCTTGGTCAGCCCCAGCATTTT
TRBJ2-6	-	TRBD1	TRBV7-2	CASSFRGTSGANVLTF	TGTGCCAGCAGCTTCAGGGGGACATCTGGGGCCAACGTCCTGACTTTC
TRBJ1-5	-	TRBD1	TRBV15	CATSRGQTNQPQHF	TGTGCCACCAGCAGGGGACAGACTAATCAGCCCCAGCATTTT
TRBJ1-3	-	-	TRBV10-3	CATKQGGENTIYF	TGTGCCACCAAACAGGGAGGGGAAAACACCATATATTTT
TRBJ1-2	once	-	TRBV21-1	CASSTDRAIDGYTF	TGTGCCAGCAGCACAGACAGGGCGATCGATGGCTACACCTTC
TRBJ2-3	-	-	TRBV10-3	CAISESQRSNTQYF	TGTGCCATCAGTGAGTCTCAAAGGTCGAATACGCAGTATTTT
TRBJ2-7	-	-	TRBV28	CASLYRGTYEQYF	TGTGCCAGCCTTTACCGAGGCACCTACGAGCAGTACTTC
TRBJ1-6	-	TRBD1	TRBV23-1	CASTHWRDRGKSRGLNSPLHF	TGCGCCAGCACCCATTGGCGGGACAGGGGGAAGAGCCGAGGCCTAAATTCACCCCTCCACTTT
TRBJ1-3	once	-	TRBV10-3	CAISDGREGNTIYF	TGTGCCATCAGTGATGGAAGGGAAGGAAACACCATATATTTT
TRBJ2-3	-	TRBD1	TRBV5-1	CASSLGDRVVDTQYF	TGCGCCAGCAGCTTGGGGGACAGGGTTGTTGATACGCAGTATTTT
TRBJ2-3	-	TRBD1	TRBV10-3	CAIRADRGISDTQYF	TGTGCCATCAGGGCCGACAGGGGAATTTCAGATACGCAGTATTTT
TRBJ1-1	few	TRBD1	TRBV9	CASSPTDRGQAFF	TGTGCCAGCAGCCCTACGGACAGGGGACAGGCTTTCTTT
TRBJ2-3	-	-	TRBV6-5	CASRPPGLPGGTQYF	TGTGCCAGCAGGCCTCCGGGACTCCCAGGTGGTACGCAGTATTTT
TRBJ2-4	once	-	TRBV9	CASSVGGDQNIQYF	TGTGCCAGCAGCGTAGGCGGGGACCAAAACATTCAGTACTTC
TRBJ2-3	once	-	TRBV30	CAWSVGSGSTDTQYF	TGTGCCTGGAGTGTAGGGTCGGGTAGCACAGATACGCAGTATTTT
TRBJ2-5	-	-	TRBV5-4	CASSLTSLGRETQYF	TGTGCCAGCAGCCTCACTAGTCTGGGGAGGGAGACCCAGTACTTC